These T cell receptor beta chains were read from a single sample in a study of blood T cell repertoires in COVID-19. Assay: immunoSEQ multiplex PCR; the TCRdb copy retains only in-frame clones and omits some. Among under 300,000 clones listed, around 82% were seen once. Sample: peripheral blood. The receptors come from a woman of 80 years or more with active or convalescent COVID-19. The CDR3 runs from the conserved cysteine through the conserved F or W. D genes are given only for firm matches. A row's size may be missing; if present it is once, few, many or a size class.

clone_size	d_call	v_call	j_call	cdr3_nt	cdr3_aa
-	-	TRBV2	TRBJ2-5	TGTGCCAGCAGTGTTGACAGCCAAGAGACCCAGTACTTC	CASSVDSQETQYF
-	-	TRBV6-6	TRBJ1-5	TGTGCCAGCAGTCCAACGCCCGCGGGTCAGCCCCAGCATTTT	CASSPTPAGQPQHF
-	-	TRBV10-2	TRBJ1-2	TGCGCCAGCAGTGGGGGAGGGGGTCGCAGGGCGAACTATGGCTACACCTTC	CASSGGGGRRANYGYTF
-	-	TRBV5-5	TRBJ2-7	TGTGCCAGCAGCCCGGAACCGGGACTTTACTACGAGCAGTACTTC	CASSPEPGLYYEQYF
-	TRBD1	TRBV2	TRBJ1-5	TGTGCCAGCACGGGACAGGGGGGACTTCAGCCCCAGCATTTT	CASTGQGGLQPQHF
-	-	TRBV12-3/TRBV12-4	TRBJ1-1	TGTGCCAGCTCTAGGCCCCGGTTAACTGAAGCTTTCTTT	CASSRPRLTEAFF
-	-	TRBV4-2	TRBJ1-1	TGTGCCAGCAGCCAAGATTTCCAGGGGAACACTGAAGCTTTCTTT	CASSQDFQGNTEAFF
-	-	TRBV7-2	TRBJ1-2	TGTGCCAGCAGTTCCCCGGGGTTAGGCTACACCTTC	CASSSPGLGYTF
few	TRBD1	TRBV7-9	TRBJ1-1	TGTGCCAGCAGCCTCGACAGGGTGGTAACTGAAGCTTTCTTT	CASSLDRVVTEAFF
-	TRBD2	TRBV30	TRBJ2-7	TGTGCCCATAGCGGGGCCCTAAAAAGGGGGTACGAGCAGTACTTC	CAHSGALKRGYEQYF
-	-	TRBV6-1	TRBJ1-5	TGTGCCAGCAGTGAAAGGGGGGGACAGCCCCAGCATTTT	CASSERGGQPQHF
-	TRBD2	TRBV18	TRBJ2-1	TGTGCCAGCTTCCCCGGGGGTAGCGGGGGACATTCCTACAATGAGCAGTTCTTC	CASFPGGSGGHSYNEQFF
-	-	TRBV6-4	TRBJ2-5	TGTGCCAGCAGTGACTCCACAGTGCTGCGAACAGAGGAGACCCAGTACTTC	CASSDSTVLRTEETQYF
few	-	TRBV18	TRBJ1-2	TGTGCCAGCTCACCACTAGTCAGGGAGGCCGGCTACACCTTC	CASSPLVREAGYTF
-	TRBD1	TRBV18	TRBJ1-4	TGTGCCAGCGCAGGGGGCCCCAATGAAAAACTGTTTTTT	CASAGGPNEKLFF
-	-	TRBV21-1	TRBJ2-5	TGTGCCAGCAGCAAAGCCTACGGGGTAAAAGAGACCCAGTACTTC	CASSKAYGVKETQYF
-	-	TRBV27	TRBJ2-2	TGTGCCAGCAGCCTATCACAGATACACACCGGGGAGCTGTTTTTT	CASSLSQIHTGELFF
-	TRBD1	TRBV5-1	TRBJ1-3	TGCGCCAGCAGCTCAGGAGGGACAGTTGCTGGAAACACCATATATTTT	CASSSGGTVAGNTIYF
-	TRBD2	TRBV7-6	TRBJ2-1	TGTGCCAGCAGCCGAGCGGACAGGGGAAGACTAGCGGGACCCGGCAATGAGCAGTTCTTC	CASSRADRGRLAGPGNEQFF
-	TRBD1	TRBV6-5	TRBJ2-5	TGTGCCAGCCAAACAGGGGACCTTCAAGAGACCCAGTACTTC	CASQTGDLQETQYF
-	TRBD2	TRBV2	TRBJ2-7	TGTGCCAGCAGTGAAGGGTCGGGGGGAGCCTACGAGCAGTACTTC	CASSEGSGGAYEQYF
-	TRBD2	TRBV5-1	TRBJ2-1	TGCGCCAGCAGCTTGGTACTAGCGGGAGGGGATCGGGAGCAGTTCTTC	CASSLVLAGGDREQFF
-	-	TRBV2	TRBJ1-5	TGTGCCAGCACCCGGGGTGGGGTTAGCAATCAGCCCCAGCATTTT	CASTRGGVSNQPQHF
-	TRBD1	TRBV19	TRBJ1-1	TGTGCCAGTAGTAGGGGACAGAGCCCGTATGAAGCTTTCTTT	CASSRGQSPYEAFF
-	-	TRBV14	TRBJ1-1	TGTGCCAGCAGCCCATGGACCGGGGTGGGCACTGAAGCTTTCTTT	CASSPWTGVGTEAFF
-	TRBD2	TRBV6-2/TRBV6-3	TRBJ2-3	TGTGCCAGCAGTTACCCCCCGACGACTAGCGTTACGAGCACAGATACGCAGTATTTT	CASSYPPTTSVTSTDTQYF
-	-	TRBV5-1	TRBJ1-5	TGCGCCAGCGCTGAGTGGAGCAATCAGCCCCAGCATTTT	CASAEWSNQPQHF
-	-	TRBV11-3	TRBJ2-5	TGTGCCATCACATCTTGGGGAGTAAAAGAGACCCAGTACTTC	CAITSWGVKETQYF
-	TRBD2	TRBV28	TRBJ2-1	TGTGCCAGCAGCTCTGGGCTAGCGGGAATGGATGAGCAGTTCTTC	CASSSGLAGMDEQFF
-	-	TRBV2	TRBJ2-7	TGTGCCAGCAGTGCCTACTACGAGCAGTACTTC	CASSAYYEQYF
-	TRBD1	TRBV18	TRBJ2-7	TGTGCCAGCTCACCCCTTCTCAGGACAGGGTATAACGAGCAGTACTTC	CASSPLLRTGYNEQYF
-	-	TRBV15	TRBJ2-3	TGTGCCACCAGAGGGACAACTAGCACAGATACGCAGTATTTT	CATRGTTSTDTQYF
-	TRBD1	TRBV18	TRBJ1-4	TGTGCCAGCTCACCACCGACAGGGAGGGAAAAACTGTTTTTT	CASSPPTGREKLFF
-	TRBD1	TRBV7-9	TRBJ1-2	TGTGCCAGCAGCCAAAGACAGGGGAGCGGCTACACCTTC	CASSQRQGSGYTF
-	-	TRBV5-1	TRBJ1-1	TGCGCCAGCAGCTTGGCCACTGAGGACACTGAAGCTTTCTTT	CASSLATEDTEAFF
-	TRBD2	TRBV28	TRBJ2-3	TGTGCCAGCAGTCCGTCTCCGGGACTAGCGGCTTCTTCAGATACGCAGTATTTT	CASSPSPGLAASSDTQYF
-	-	TRBV18	TRBJ1-5	TGTGCCAGCTCACGGGAGGTACGGGCATCCAATCAGCCCCAGCATTTT	CASSREVRASNQPQHF
-	-	TRBV29-1	TRBJ1-1	TGCACCTGCTTACCCGGGATGGGGAACACTGAAGCTTTCTTT	CTCLPGMGNTEAFF
-	-	TRBV30	TRBJ1-5	TGTGCCTGGAGTTCCAGGGGAAGGCAGCCCCAGCATTTT	CAWSSRGRQPQHF
-	-	TRBV7-6	TRBJ2-3	TGTGCCAGCAGCTTAGGCGGGGGCGAGGATACGCAGTATTTT	CASSLGGGEDTQYF
-	TRBD1	TRBV5-1	TRBJ2-7	TGCGCCAGCAGCTCGACAGGGGGCACCTACGAGCAGTACTTC	CASSSTGGTYEQYF
-	TRBD2	TRBV28	TRBJ2-7	TGTGCCAGCAGACTAGCGGGAGGCTACGAGCAGTACTTC	CASRLAGGYEQYF
-	-	TRBV10-3	TRBJ1-1	TGTGCCTCAAAAGATCAGGACAGTTCAAACACTGAAGCTTTCTTT	CASKDQDSSNTEAFF
-	TRBD2	TRBV10-2	TRBJ2-7	TGCGCCAGCAGCTACTTAGCGGGATTTGAGCAGTACTTC	CASSYLAGFEQYF
few	-	TRBV5-1	TRBJ1-6	TGCGCCAGCAGCTTGGAACAGACAAATTCACCCCTCCACTTT	CASSLEQTNSPLHF
-	-	TRBV14	TRBJ2-5	TGTGCCAGCAGCCAAGGGAGGGGGCTGGTCCAAGAGACCCAGTACTTC	CASSQGRGLVQETQYF
-	-	TRBV5-1	TRBJ1-6	TGCGCCAGCAGCTTGGTCGGGTTAAATTCACCCCTCCACTTT	CASSLVGLNSPLHF
once	TRBD2	TRBV5-1	TRBJ2-3	TGCGCCAGCAATCAATTAGCGGGAGTTTCAGATACGCAGTATTTT	CASNQLAGVSDTQYF
once	-	TRBV3-1/TRBV3-2	TRBJ1-5	TGTGCCAGCAGCCAAGATATGGGGGCTCAGCCCCAGCATTTT	CASSQDMGAQPQHF
few	TRBD1	TRBV5-5	TRBJ2-7	TGTGCCAGTTACAGGGGGTCGGAATACGAGCAGTACTTC	CASYRGSEYEQYF
-	TRBD2	TRBV7-6	TRBJ2-5	TGTGCCAGCAGCTCCCCGGGGGGGACTGAAGGGACCCAGTACTTC	CASSSPGGTEGTQYF
-	TRBD1	TRBV5-1	TRBJ1-6	TGCGCCAGCAGCCCCGAAAGACAGGGTAATTCACCCCTCCACTTT	CASSPERQGNSPLHF
-	TRBD1	TRBV9	TRBJ1-2	TGTGCCAGCAGTGAGAAGCAACAGGGGGCTGGCTATGGCTACACCTTC	CASSEKQQGAGYGYTF
-	-	TRBV28	TRBJ1-5	TGTGCCAGCAGTTTTTTGGGGGCGGTGAGTCAGCCCCAGCATTTT	CASSFLGAVSQPQHF
once	-	TRBV14	TRBJ1-1	TGTGCCAGCAGCCAAGATCTTCACCGACTACCTTCCTTTTGG	CASSQDLHRLPSFW
-	-	TRBV25-1	TRBJ2-1	TGTGCCAGCAGTGAAACCAAGCGGGTGAGCTCCTACAATGAGCAGTTCTTC	CASSETKRVSSYNEQFF
-	TRBD2	TRBV10-1	TRBJ2-7	TGCGCCAGCAGTGAGTCATGGGGGGGCGAGCAGTACTTC	CASSESWGGEQYF
-	-	TRBV24-1	TRBJ2-1	TGTGCCACCAGTGATTCAAGTCTAGGAGAGTACAATGAGCAGTTCTTC	CATSDSSLGEYNEQFF
-	TRBD2	TRBV18	TRBJ2-1	TGTGCCAGCTCACCCCTAGCGGGGGGAGCCAATGAGCAGTTCTTC	CASSPLAGGANEQFF